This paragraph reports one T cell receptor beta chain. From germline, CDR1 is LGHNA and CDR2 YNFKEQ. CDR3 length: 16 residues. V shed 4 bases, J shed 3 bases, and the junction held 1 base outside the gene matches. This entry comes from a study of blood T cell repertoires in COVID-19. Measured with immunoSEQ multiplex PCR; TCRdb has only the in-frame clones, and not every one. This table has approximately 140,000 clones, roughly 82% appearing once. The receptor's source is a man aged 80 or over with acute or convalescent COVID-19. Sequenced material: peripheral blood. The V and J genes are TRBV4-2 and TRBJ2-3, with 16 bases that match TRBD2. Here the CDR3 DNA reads TGTGCCAGCAGCCGGGGACTAGCGGGGGGGACAGATACGCAGTATTTT. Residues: CASSRGLAGGTDTQYF.